This T cell receptor beta chain was captured by sequencing in a study of cytotoxic CD8 clonotypes in ibrutinib-treated CLL. The study's findings and limits: Baseline levels of clonality went above those of age-matched healthy donors and moved with circulating CD8+ T-cell counts.

As to this clone: Its antigen is unidentified.

V gave up 5 bases and J gave up 2 bases, with 9 bases separating them. The CDR3 covers 13 residues. Germline V CDR1 and CDR2: KGHSH, LQKENI. Profiling relied on immunoSEQ multiplex PCR, and the TCRdb table lists in-frame clones only, not all of them. Of some 350,000 clones in the sample, 67% were seen once. The chain has TRBV18 and TRBJ1-2; TRBD1 might be the D (5 bases). Source: PBMCs, taken after 36 months of ibrutinib treatment. The sequence was obtained from a human donor with chronic lymphocytic leukemia. Here the CDR3 reads CASSTDNNYGYTF. For the CDR3, the DNA is TGTGCCAGCTCAACGGACAACAACTATGGCTACACCTTC.